What follows are 5 T cell receptor beta chains derived from one specimen sequenced in a study of cytomegalovirus exposure and HLA in healthy donors. PCR used 60 Vbeta primers and 13 Jbeta primers. Libraries were prepared by immunoSEQ multiplex PCR; TCRdb keeps only in-frame clonotypes and omits some of them. Of approximately 110,000 clones listed, around 74% were seen once; the top ten hold 4% to 4.5%. What was sequenced was PBMCs. Source of these receptors: a woman in her forties or fifties in good health and CMV-seropositive.

This clone has just one count. J is TRBJ2-5 and V is TRBV5-1, with 13 bases aligning to TRBD2. The germline gives CDR1 SGHRS, CDR2 YFSETQ. V shed 3 bases, J shed 1 base, and the junction held 0 bases outside the gene matches. The CDR3 loop spans 15 amino acids. The CDR3 loop reads CASSWTSGGQETQYF. DNA for the CDR3: TGCGCCAGCAGCTGGACTAGCGGGGGCCAAGAGACCCAGTACTTC.

This clone was counted once. The chain combines TRBV9 with TRBJ2-5; TRBD2 agrees at 7 bases. This CDR3 has 15 residues. J lost 2 bases, V lost 3 bases, and 7 bases had no gene match. The germline gives CDR1 SGDLS, CDR2 YYNGEE. In nucleotides, the CDR3 is TGTGCCAGCAGCGCCTCCGGGGGGAGACAAGAGACCCAGTACTTC. Its translation is CASSASGGRQETQYF.

This clone was seen just once. The V and J genes are TRBV2 and TRBJ1-4, with 9 bases aligning to TRBD1. V dropped 6 bases and J dropped 8; count of bases not matched to a gene: 13. The germline gives CDR1 SNHLY, CDR2 FYNNEI. The CDR3 has 16 amino acids. CDR3 in DNA: TGTGCCAGCAGACAAAAAGGGACAGGGTTCAGGGAAAAACTGTTTTTT. It encodes CASRQKGTGFREKLFF.

This chain uses TRBV6-1 with TRBJ2-3; the D gene is possibly TRBD2 (5 bases). The length of the CDR3 is 15 residues. Looked up from germline, CDR1 is MNHNS and CDR2 is SASEGT. With 5 bases removed from V and 1 base from J, the gap between germline ends came to 13 bases. CDR3 sequence (DNA): TGTGCCAGCAGTAACCTAGCATGGGGCACAGATACGCAGTATTTT. The encoded protein is CASSNLAWGTDTQYF.

The chain employs TRBV7-9 and TRBJ2-2, with 9 positions matching TRBD1. The CDR3 runs 16 residues. V trimming: 5 bases; J trimming: 2 bases; junction bases outside the gene matches: 6. The V gene's germline CDR1 is SEHNR and CDR2 FQNEAQ (reference sequence). The CDR3, as DNA: TGTGCCAGCAGCCCCCGGACAGGGGCCAACACCGGGGAGCTGTTTTTT. This gives the protein CASSPRTGANTGELFF.